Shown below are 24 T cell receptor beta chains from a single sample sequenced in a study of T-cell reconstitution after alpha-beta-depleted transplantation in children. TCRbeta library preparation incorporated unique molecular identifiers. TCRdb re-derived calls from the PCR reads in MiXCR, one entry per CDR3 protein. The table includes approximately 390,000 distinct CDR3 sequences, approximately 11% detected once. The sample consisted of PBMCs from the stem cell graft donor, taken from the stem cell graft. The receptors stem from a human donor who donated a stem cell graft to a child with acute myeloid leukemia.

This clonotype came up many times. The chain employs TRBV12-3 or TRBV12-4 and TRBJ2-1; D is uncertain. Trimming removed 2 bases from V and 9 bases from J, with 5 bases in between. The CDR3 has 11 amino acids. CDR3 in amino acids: CASSLSVEQFF. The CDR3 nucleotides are TGTGCCAGCAGTTTAAGTGTTGAGCAGTTCTTC.

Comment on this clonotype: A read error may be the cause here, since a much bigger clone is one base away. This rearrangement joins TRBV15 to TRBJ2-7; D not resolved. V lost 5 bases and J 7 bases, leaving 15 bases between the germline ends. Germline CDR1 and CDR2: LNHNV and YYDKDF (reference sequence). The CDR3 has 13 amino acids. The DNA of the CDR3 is TGTGCCACCAGCCGAGCTAAGGTTGCAGAGCAGTACTTC. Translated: CATSRAKVAEQYF.

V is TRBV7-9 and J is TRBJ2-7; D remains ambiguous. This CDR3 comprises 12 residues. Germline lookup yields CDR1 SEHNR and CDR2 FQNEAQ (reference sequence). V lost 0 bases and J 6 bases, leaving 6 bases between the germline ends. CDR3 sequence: CASSLAPLEQYF. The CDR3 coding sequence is TGTGCCAGCAGCTTAGCGCCACTCGAGCAGTACTTC.

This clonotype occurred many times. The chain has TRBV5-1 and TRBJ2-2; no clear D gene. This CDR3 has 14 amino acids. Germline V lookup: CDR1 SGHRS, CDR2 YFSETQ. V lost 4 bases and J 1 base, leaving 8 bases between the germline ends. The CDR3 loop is CASSSRRNTGELFF. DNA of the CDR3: TGCGCCAGCAGCAGTCGGAGGAACACCGGGGAGCTGTTTTTT.

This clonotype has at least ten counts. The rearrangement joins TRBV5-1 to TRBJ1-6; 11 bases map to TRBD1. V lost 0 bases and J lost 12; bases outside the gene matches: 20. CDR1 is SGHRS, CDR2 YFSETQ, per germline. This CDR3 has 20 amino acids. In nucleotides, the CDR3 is TGCGCCAGCAGCTTGGGGACAGGGGGCTTCGCACCGGAATTTGGTATACCCCTCCACTTT. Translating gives CASSLGTGGFAPEFGIPLHF.

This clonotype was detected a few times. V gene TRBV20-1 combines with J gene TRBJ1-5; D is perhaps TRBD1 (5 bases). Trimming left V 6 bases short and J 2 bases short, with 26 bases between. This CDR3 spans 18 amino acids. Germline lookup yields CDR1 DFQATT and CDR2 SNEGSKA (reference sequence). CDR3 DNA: TGCAGTGCCCAAAGAGGGGAAGGCCTCGGAATCGGCAATCAGCCCCAGCATTTT. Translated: CSAQRGEGLGIGNQPQHF.

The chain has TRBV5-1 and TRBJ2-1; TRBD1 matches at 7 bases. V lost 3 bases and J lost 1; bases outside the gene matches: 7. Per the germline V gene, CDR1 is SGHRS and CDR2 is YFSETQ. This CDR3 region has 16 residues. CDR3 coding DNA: TGCGCCAGCAGCTCGAGGGGGCGGAGGTCCTACAATGAGCAGTTCTTC. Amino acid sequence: CASSSRGRRSYNEQFF.

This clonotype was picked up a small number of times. As DNA, the CDR3 is TGTGCCAGCAGCTTAGGGGGGAGCGTAGATACGCAGTATTTT. Its protein is CASSLGGSVDTQYF. The V and J genes are TRBV7-3 and TRBJ2-3; the D gene is possibly TRBD2 (6 bases). Trimming took off 2 bases at V and 5 bases at J, with 11 bases between the two ends. The CDR3 sequence is 14 residues long. CDR1 is SGHTA and CDR2 is FQGTGA in the germline V gene. Supplemented by reference TRBV7-3 and TRBJ2-3, the full variable domain reads GAGVSQTPSNKVTEKGKYVELRCDPISGHTALYWYRQSLGQGPEFLIYFQGTGAADDSGLPNDRFFAVRPEGSVSTLKIQRTERGDSAVYLCASSLGGSVDTQYFGPGTRLTVL.

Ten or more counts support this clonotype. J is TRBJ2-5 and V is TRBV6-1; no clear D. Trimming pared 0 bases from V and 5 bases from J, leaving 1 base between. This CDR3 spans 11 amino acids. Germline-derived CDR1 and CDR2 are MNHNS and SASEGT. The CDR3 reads CASSEAETQYF. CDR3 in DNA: TGTGCCAGCAGTGAAGCGGAGACCCAGTACTTC.

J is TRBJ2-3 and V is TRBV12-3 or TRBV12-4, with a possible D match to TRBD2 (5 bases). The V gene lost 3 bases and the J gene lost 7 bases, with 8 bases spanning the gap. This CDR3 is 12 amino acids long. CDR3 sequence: CASSFGGHTQYF. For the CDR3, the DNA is TGTGCCAGCAGTTTTGGCGGGCATACGCAGTATTTT.

DNA of the CDR3: TGCAGTGCAACCACAGGGGGCAATGAGCAGTTCTTC. Translated, it gives CSATTGGNEQFF. The chain is built from TRBV20-1 and TRBJ2-1; TRBD1 matches at 8 bases. Germline lookup yields CDR1 DFQATT and CDR2 SNEGSKA (reference sequence). V lost 6 bases and J lost 6; bases outside the gene matches: 4. The CDR3 is 12 amino acids.

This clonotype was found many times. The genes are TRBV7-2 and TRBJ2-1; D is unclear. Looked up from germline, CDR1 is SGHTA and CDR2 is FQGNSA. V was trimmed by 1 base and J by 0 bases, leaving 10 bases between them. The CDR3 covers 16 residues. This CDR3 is CASSLGGAYSYNEQFF. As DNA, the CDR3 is TGTGCCAGCAGCTTAGGTGGAGCTTACTCCTACAATGAGCAGTTCTTC.

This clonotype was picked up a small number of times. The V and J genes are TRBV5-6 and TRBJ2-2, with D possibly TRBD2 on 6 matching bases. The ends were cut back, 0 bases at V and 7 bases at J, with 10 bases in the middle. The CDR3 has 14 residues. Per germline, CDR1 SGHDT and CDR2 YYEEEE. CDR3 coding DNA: TGTGCCAGCAGCTTGGTTCGGGGGTTCGGGGAGCTGTTTTTT. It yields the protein CASSLVRGFGELFF.

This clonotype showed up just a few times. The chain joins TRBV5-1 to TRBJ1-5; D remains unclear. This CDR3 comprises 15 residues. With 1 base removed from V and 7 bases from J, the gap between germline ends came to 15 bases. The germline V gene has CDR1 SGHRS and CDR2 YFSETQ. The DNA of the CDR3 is TGCGCCAGCAGCTTGCTGGCAGGCCTCGGGCAGCCCCAGCATTTT. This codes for CASSLLAGLGQPQHF.

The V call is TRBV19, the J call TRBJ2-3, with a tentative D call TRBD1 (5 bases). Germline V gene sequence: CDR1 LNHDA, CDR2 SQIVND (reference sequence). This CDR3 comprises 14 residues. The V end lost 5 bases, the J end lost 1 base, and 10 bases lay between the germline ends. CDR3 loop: CASSLPTGTDTQYF. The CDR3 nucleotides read TGTGCCAGTAGTCTCCCGACAGGCACAGATACGCAGTATTTT. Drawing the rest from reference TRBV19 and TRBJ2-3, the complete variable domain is DGGITQSPKYLFRKEGQNVTLSCEQNLNHDAMYWYRQDPGQGLRLIYYSQIVNDFQKGDIAEGYSVSREKKESFPLTVTSAQKNPTAFYLCASSLPTGTDTQYFGPGTRLTVL.

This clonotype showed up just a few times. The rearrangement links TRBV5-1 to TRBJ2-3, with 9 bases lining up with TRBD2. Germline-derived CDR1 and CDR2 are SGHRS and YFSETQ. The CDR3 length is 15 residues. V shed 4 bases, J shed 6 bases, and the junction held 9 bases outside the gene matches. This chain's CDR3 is CASSPSSGTTDTQYF. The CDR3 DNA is TGCGCCAGCAGCCCCTCTAGCGGGACTACCGATACGCAGTATTTT.

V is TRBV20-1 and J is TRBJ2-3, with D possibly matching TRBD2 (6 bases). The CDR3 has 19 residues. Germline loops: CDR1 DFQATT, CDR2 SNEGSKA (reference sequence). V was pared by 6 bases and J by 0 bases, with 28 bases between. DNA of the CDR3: TGCAGTGCCCAAGATCTGGCTAGCGTGACACTACCTAGCACAGATACGCAGTATTTT. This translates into CSAQDLASVTLPSTDTQYF.

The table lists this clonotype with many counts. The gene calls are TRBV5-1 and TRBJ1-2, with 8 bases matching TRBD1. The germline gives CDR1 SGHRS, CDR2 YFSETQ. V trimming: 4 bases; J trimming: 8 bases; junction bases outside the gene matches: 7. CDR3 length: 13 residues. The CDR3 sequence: CASSVDRAVGYTF. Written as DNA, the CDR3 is TGCGCCAGCAGCGTGGACAGGGCAGTAGGCTACACCTTC.

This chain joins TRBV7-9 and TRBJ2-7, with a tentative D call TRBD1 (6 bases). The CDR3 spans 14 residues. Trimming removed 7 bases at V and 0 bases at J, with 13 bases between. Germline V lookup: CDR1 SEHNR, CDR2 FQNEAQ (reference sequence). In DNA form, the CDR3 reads TGTGCCAGCACCGAAGGGGGTAACTCCTACGAGCAGTACTTC. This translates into CASTEGGNSYEQYF.

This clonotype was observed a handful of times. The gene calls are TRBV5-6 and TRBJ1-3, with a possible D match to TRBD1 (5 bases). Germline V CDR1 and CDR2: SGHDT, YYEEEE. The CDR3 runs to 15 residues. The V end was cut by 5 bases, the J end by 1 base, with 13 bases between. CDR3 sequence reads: CASSQDIRSGNTIYF. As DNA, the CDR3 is TGTGCCAGCAGTCAGGACATCCGTTCTGGAAACACCATATATTTT.

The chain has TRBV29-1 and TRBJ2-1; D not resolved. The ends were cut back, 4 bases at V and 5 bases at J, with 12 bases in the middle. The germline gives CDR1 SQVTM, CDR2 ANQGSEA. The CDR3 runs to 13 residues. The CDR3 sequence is CSVVLHLDNEQFF. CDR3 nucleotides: TGCAGCGTTGTGTTGCACCTGGACAATGAGCAGTTCTTC.

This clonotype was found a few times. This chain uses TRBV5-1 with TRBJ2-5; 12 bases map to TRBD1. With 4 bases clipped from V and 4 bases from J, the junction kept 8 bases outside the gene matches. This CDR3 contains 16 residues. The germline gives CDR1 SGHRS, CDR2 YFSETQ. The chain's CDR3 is CASSLGTGGLGETQYF. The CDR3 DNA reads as TGCGCCAGCAGCCTCGGGACAGGGGGCCTAGGAGAGACCCAGTACTTC.

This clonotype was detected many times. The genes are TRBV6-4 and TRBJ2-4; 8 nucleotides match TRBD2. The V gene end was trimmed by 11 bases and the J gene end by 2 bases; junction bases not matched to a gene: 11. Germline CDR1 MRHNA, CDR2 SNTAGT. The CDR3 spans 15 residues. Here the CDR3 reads CAGGTSFRTKNIQYF. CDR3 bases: TGTGCCGGCGGGACTAGTTTCAGGACCAAAAACATTCAGTACTTC.

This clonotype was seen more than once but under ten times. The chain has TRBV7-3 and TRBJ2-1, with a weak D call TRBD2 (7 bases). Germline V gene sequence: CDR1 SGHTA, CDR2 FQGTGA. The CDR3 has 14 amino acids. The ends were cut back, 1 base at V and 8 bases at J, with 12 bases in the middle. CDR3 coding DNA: TGTGCCAGCAGCTTAAGCGGGGGCGGAGATGAGCAGTTCTTC. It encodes CASSLSGGGDEQFF.